Shown below are 30 T cell receptor beta chains from a single sample sequenced in a study of early T cells in non-severe SARS-CoV-2 infection. TCRdb reprocessed the 5' RACE reads with MiXCR, giving one entry per CDR3 protein. The sample holds some 90,000 distinct CDR3 sequences; about 15% are singletons and the top ten take approximately 6%. Sequencing used whole blood. These receptors were obtained from an adult who was a healthcare worker with PCR-confirmed SARS-CoV-2 infection or an uninfected control (not recorded which).

This clonotype was observed a few times. This chain joins TRBV15 and TRBJ1-5; D is unclear. Trimming left V 1 base short and J 5 bases short, with 3 bases between. Germline V lookup: CDR1 LNHNV, CDR2 YYDKDF (reference sequence). This CDR3 has 12 residues. The CDR3 DNA is TGTGCCACCAGCAGAGCCCATCAGCCCCAGCATTTT. Encoded protein: CATSRAHQPQHF.

In its sample, this clonotype was seen many times. The rearrangement links TRBV2 to TRBJ2-5; D call uncertain. V was trimmed by 4 bases and J by 4 bases, leaving 13 bases between them. CDR1 and CDR2 from the germline V gene are SNHLY and FYNNEI. The CDR3 runs 14 residues. The CDR3 here is CASSVLGSGETQYF. The CDR3 nucleotides are TGTGCCAGCAGTGTTTTAGGGTCGGGAGAGACCCAGTACTTC.

This clonotype has just a few counts. The chain links TRBV28 to TRBJ2-7; D is possibly TRBD1 or TRBD2 (5 bases each). The germline gives CDR1 MDHEN, CDR2 SYDVKM. Trimming cost V 2 bases and J 2 bases, with 13 bases left between them. This CDR3 region has 15 residues. CDR3 sequence (DNA): TGTGCCAGCAGTTTACCCGGGACGGGTGCCTACGAGCAGTACTTC. Its translation: CASSLPGTGAYEQYF.

The rearrangement links TRBV6-1 to TRBJ2-1; 13 bases line up with TRBD2. This CDR3 comprises 18 residues. Germline lookup yields CDR1 MNHNS and CDR2 SASEGT. Germline trimming cut 3 bases from V and 2 bases from J; bases unmatched to any gene: 7. CDR3 protein: CASSESGLAGVAYNEQFF. For the CDR3, the DNA is TGTGCCAGCAGTGAGTCCGGACTAGCGGGAGTTGCCTACAATGAGCAGTTCTTC.

This clonotype was recorded many times. V is TRBV5-5 and J is TRBJ2-7, with 7 positions matching TRBD1. Germline V gene data show CDR1 as SGHKS and CDR2 as YYEKEE (reference sequence). The length of the CDR3 is 12 residues. J lost 4 bases, V lost 3 bases, and 1 base had no gene match. The CDR3: CASSSTGYEQYF. The CDR3 DNA is TGTGCCAGCAGCTCGACAGGGTACGAGCAGTACTTC.

This chain links TRBV30 with TRBJ1-6, with 7 bases identical to TRBD1. The J segment lost 7 bases and the V segment lost 3 bases, leaving 3 bases of the junction unmatched. Germline CDR1 is GTSNPN and CDR2 is SVGIG (reference sequence). The CDR3 has 13 amino acids. CDR3 in amino acids: CAWRTGPNSPLHF. CDR3 nucleotides: TGTGCCTGGAGGACAGGGCCCAATTCACCCCTCCACTTT.

This clonotype has just a few counts. The chain employs TRBV10-3 and TRBJ1-1; no firm D call. V was clipped by 6 bases and J by 1 base, with 9 bases between them. CDR1 is ENHRY, CDR2 SYGVKD, per germline. The CDR3 runs 13 residues. The CDR3 loop reads CAISDPKNTEAFF. The CDR3 nucleotides read TGTGCCATCAGCGATCCCAAGAACACTGAAGCTTTCTTT.

Many counts were recorded for this clonotype. The chain joins TRBV28 to TRBJ1-5; D is uncertain. Germline-derived CDR1 and CDR2 are MDHEN and SYDVKM. Trimming shortened V by 7 bases and J by 0 bases, and 13 bases separated the two germline ends. The CDR3 extends over 15 amino acids. CDR3 sequence reads: CASNVGLYSNQPQHF. DNA of the CDR3: TGTGCCAGCAACGTGGGGTTATATAGCAATCAGCCCCAGCATTTT.

This clonotype has ten or more counts. The chain recombines TRBV2 with TRBJ1-5; D call uncertain. The CDR3 runs to 14 residues. The germline CDR1 and CDR2 sequences are SNHLY and FYNNEI. The germline V and J ends were trimmed by 8 bases and 0 bases, with 11 bases remaining between them. This CDR3 is CASQFVDSNQPQHF. DNA of the CDR3: TGTGCCAGCCAGTTCGTCGATAGCAATCAGCCCCAGCATTTT.

The chain carries TRBV12-3 or TRBV12-4 and TRBJ2-2, with D perhaps matching TRBD1 (5 bases). The CDR3 contains 14 residues. Trimming pared 5 bases from V and 5 bases from J, leaving 12 bases between. CDR3 amino acids: CASSTRKGTGELFF. The CDR3 nucleotides read TGTGCCAGCAGTACCCGAAAGGGGACCGGGGAGCTGTTTTTT.

This sequence joins TRBV7-9 and TRBJ2-7; D may be TRBD2 (6 bases). CDR1 is SEHNR and CDR2 is FQNEAQ in the germline V gene (reference sequence). CDR3 length: 13 residues. V shed 3 bases and J shed 0 bases, with 6 bases lying between them. In nucleotides, the CDR3 is TGTGCCAGCAGCTTGGACTACTCCTACGAGCAGTACTTC. Its protein product is CASSLDYSYEQYF.

This clonotype has only a few counts. This rearrangement joins TRBV9 to TRBJ2-1; D is perhaps TRBD2 (5 bases). The CDR3 length is 13 residues. From germline, CDR1 is SGDLS and CDR2 YYNGEE. The germline V and J ends were trimmed by 5 bases and 9 bases, with 15 bases remaining between them. The CDR3 nucleotides read TGTGCCAGCAGTCCTACTAGTTTCAGTGAGCAGTTCTTC. This codes for CASSPTSFSEQFF.

The rearrangement joins TRBV28 to TRBJ2-1; 9 bases line up with TRBD2. CDR1 is MDHEN, CDR2 SYDVKM, per germline. The CDR3 is 14 amino acids. V was clipped by 3 bases and J by 7 bases; unmatched bases: 4. The CDR3 loop reads CASSFLAGANEQFF. CDR3 DNA sequence: TGTGCCAGCAGTTTCTTAGCGGGAGCTAATGAGCAGTTCTTC.

This clonotype turned up a few times. The CDR3 bases are TGCGCCAGCAGCCAAGATCTTGTAGCGGGAGGTTACAATGAGCAGTTCTTC. Its translation: CASSQDLVAGGYNEQFF. J is TRBJ2-1 and V is TRBV4-3; 10 nucleotides match TRBD2. The germline V gene encodes CDR1 LGHNA and CDR2 YSLEER. This CDR3 is 17 amino acids long. V lost 0 bases, J lost 4 bases, and 6 bases stayed unmatched.

This clonotype was observed a few times. The chain employs TRBV3-1 and TRBJ2-7; D is unresolved. Germline CDR1 reads LGHDT; CDR2 reads YNNKEL (reference sequence). The CDR3 consists of 13 residues. Trimming took 0 bases from V and 4 from J, leaving 7 bases between them. CDR3 in DNA: TGTGCCAGCAGCCAAGAATGGTGGTACGAGCAGTACTTC. Encoded protein: CASSQEWWYEQYF.

The J gene is TRBJ2-3, the V gene TRBV10-2; D ambiguous. Germline values: CDR1 WSHSY, CDR2 SAAADI. This CDR3 has 10 residues. Trimming left V 8 bases short and J 5 bases short, with 5 bases between. The CDR3: CASYGDTQYF. The CDR3 DNA follows: TGCGCCAGCTATGGAGATACGCAGTATTTT.

This chain links TRBV7-9 with TRBJ1-6; D call uncertain. The V and J ends lost 5 bases and 7 bases respectively, with 6 bases between them. This CDR3 is built from 12 residues. Germline values: CDR1 SEHNR, CDR2 FQNEAQ (reference sequence). CDR3 coding DNA: TGTGCCAGCAGCCCGGACAATTCACCCCTCCACTTT. This gives the protein CASSPDNSPLHF. Combining the CDR3 with reference TRBV7-9 and TRBJ1-6 gives the whole variable domain DTGVSQNPRHKITKRGQNVTFRCDPISEHNRLYWYRQTLGQGPEFLTYFQNEAQLEKSRLLSDRFSAERPKGSFSTLEIQRTEQGDSAMYLCASSPDNSPLHFGNGTRLTVT.

The J gene is TRBJ2-5, the V gene TRBV9, with D possibly matching TRBD2 (6 bases). Deletions cut 3 bases from V and 1 base from J, with 13 bases between. The CDR3 extends over 15 amino acids. In germline, CDR1 is SGDLS, CDR2 YYNGEE. The chain's CDR3 is CASSAWGGSQETQYF. The CDR3, as DNA: TGTGCCAGCAGCGCCTGGGGAGGCTCCCAAGAGACCCAGTACTTC.

This sequence joins TRBV11-2 and TRBJ2-1; tentatively, D is TRBD1 or TRBD2 (5 bases each). The germline gives CDR1 SGHAT, CDR2 FQNNGV. The CDR3 contains 13 residues. The V and J ends lost 3 bases and 10 bases respectively, with 13 bases between them. CDR3 nucleotides: TGTGCCAGCAGCTTGACAGAATGGGGGGAGCAGTTCTTC. Translating gives CASSLTEWGEQFF.

In its sample, this clonotype was seen many times. The gene calls are TRBV3-1 and TRBJ2-1; 9 bases match TRBD2. The CDR3 contains 15 residues. V lost 5 bases, J lost 3 bases, and 5 bases stayed unmatched. Germline loops: CDR1 LGHDT, CDR2 YNNKEL (reference sequence). This CDR3 reads CASSGIAGDYNEQFF. CDR3 bases: TGTGCCAGCAGCGGGATAGCGGGAGACTACAATGAGCAGTTCTTC.

The V call is TRBV28, the J call TRBJ1-5; 10 bases align to TRBD1. The CDR3 is 16 amino acids. V dropped 5 bases and J dropped 2; count of bases not matched to a gene: 6. Per germline, CDR1 MDHEN and CDR2 SYDVKM. As DNA, the CDR3 is TGTGCCAGCAGTACTCCGGGACAGGGGCGCAATCAGCCCCAGCATTTT. As protein: CASSTPGQGRNQPQHF.

The chain recombines TRBV6-2 or TRBV6-3 with TRBJ1-1; D call uncertain. The germline V gene encodes CDR1 MNHEY and CDR2 SVGEGT. V lost 8 bases to trimming and J lost 4 bases, with 8 bases between them. The CDR3 spans 11 residues. Here the CDR3 reads CASGAGTEAFF. In DNA, the CDR3 is TGTGCCAGCGGCGCGGGCACTGAAGCTTTCTTT.

Ten or more counts support this clonotype. CDR3 loop: CASSQDRERFTDTQYF. CDR3 nucleotides: TGTGCCAGCAGCCAAGACCGCGAGCGGTTCACAGATACGCAGTATTTT. This chain connects TRBV3-1 to TRBJ2-3, with D perhaps TRBD2 (5 bases). Between the trimmed V and J ends, which lost 0 bases and 2 bases, there was a span of 12 bases. The CDR3 has 16 residues. Germline V gene lookup returns CDR1 LGHDT and CDR2 YNNKEL (reference sequence).

There are many counts of this clonotype. This chain links TRBV6-5 with TRBJ1-1; D gene ambiguous. V lost 4 bases and J 4 bases, leaving 13 bases between the germline ends. This CDR3 contains 14 residues. Germline V CDR1 and CDR2: MNHEY, SVGAGI. CDR3 coding DNA: TGTGCCAGCAGTTCCGAGGGCGCGGGCACTGAAGCTTTCTTT. Residues: CASSSEGAGTEAFF.

The CDR3 sequence: CSVEASPPSGELFF. DNA for the CDR3: TGCAGCGTTGAAGCGAGCCCCCCCTCCGGGGAGCTGTTTTTT. The chain employs TRBV29-1 and TRBJ2-2; D unresolved. This CDR3 spans 14 amino acids. CDR1 is SQVTM, CDR2 ANQGSEA, per germline. Trimming took off 1 base at V and 6 bases at J, with 12 bases between the two ends.

The chain has TRBV7-2 and TRBJ1-6, with D possibly matching TRBD1 (5 bases). Germline lookup yields CDR1 SGHTA and CDR2 FQGNSA. The CDR3 contains 15 residues. V gave up 1 base and J gave up 6 bases, with 10 bases separating them. Here the CDR3 reads CASSLVGGTNSPLHF. The CDR3 DNA is TGTGCCAGCAGCTTAGTCGGGGGTACTAATTCACCCCTCCACTTT.

The V call is TRBV28, the J call TRBJ2-7; 7 bases agree with TRBD1. Looked up from germline, CDR1 is MDHEN and CDR2 is SYDVKM. V shed 1 base and J 2 bases; nucleotides not matched to a gene: 5. There are 15 residues in the CDR3. CDR3 sequence (DNA): TGTGCCAGCAGTTTATCCCGGCAGGGGGCCTACGAGCAGTACTTC. Translated, it gives CASSLSRQGAYEQYF. The full variable domain, with the rest looked up from reference TRBV28 and TRBJ2-7, is DVKVTQSSRYLVKRTGEKVFLECVQDMDHENMFWYRQDPGLGLRLIYFSYDVKMKEKGDIPEGYSVSREKKERFSLILESASTNQTSMYLCASSLSRQGAYEQYFGPGTRLTVT.

The chain recombines TRBV6-1 with TRBJ2-3; the match to TRBD2 covers 7 bases. Germline assignment: CDR1 MNHNS and CDR2 SASEGT. The CDR3 is 19 residues long. Losses at the gene ends were 5 bases for V and 1 base for J; bases not matched to a gene: 18. The CDR3 region has the DNA TGTGCCAGCAGTCTGCTCAGAGCGGGATTAGGGGCACGCACAGATACGCAGTATTTT. Translating gives CASSLLRAGLGARTDTQYF.

The V call is TRBV5-1, the J call TRBJ1-4; D is uncertain. The CDR3 consists of 14 residues. Trimming stripped 2 bases from V and 5 bases from J, with 10 bases between. Germline V gene data show CDR1 as SGHRS and CDR2 as YFSETQ. CDR3 in amino acids: CASSLRGINEKLFF. DNA for the CDR3: TGCGCCAGCAGCTTAAGAGGGATAAATGAAAAACTGTTTTTT.

This chain connects TRBV20-1 to TRBJ2-3, with 8 positions matching TRBD2. The CDR3 has 13 amino acids. Germline V CDR1 and CDR2: DFQATT, SNEGSKA (reference sequence). Unmatched junction bases numbered 4, after V lost 5 bases and J lost 3 bases. CDR3 loop: CSACPSGTDTQYF. The CDR3 coding sequence is TGCAGTGCTTGTCCTAGCGGGACAGATACGCAGTATTTT.